The clone carrying this TCR beta chain was counted ten times or more. Its antigen is currently unknown. The data belong to a study of T-cell reconstitution after alpha-beta-depleted transplantation in children. Study observations and caveats: One year after transplant, T-cell counts and diversity came mostly from newly produced T cells.

CDR1 is SGHRS, CDR2 YFSETQ, per germline. V was cut by 0 bases and J by 5 bases, with 21 bases left in between. The CDR3 has 18 residues. For TCRbeta, the library was prepared with unique molecular identifiers. TCRdb called the PCR reads again in MiXCR, with one record for every CDR3 protein. The sample yields roughly 300,000 distinct CDR3 sequences, about 9.9% seen once. The chain couples TRBV5-1 to TRBJ2-1; D is undetermined. This specimen was peripheral blood, taken 180 days after TCRalphabeta/CD19-depleted stem cell transplant. The origin of this receptor is a male patient between 2 and 15 years old who had a stem cell transplant for chronic granulomatous disease, so the T cells may come from the graft donor. CDR3 nucleotide sequence: TGCGCCAGCAGCTTGGAATTTGGGATTCGCGAGGTCCACAATGAGCAGTTCTTC. Residues: CASSLEFGIREVHNEQFF.